These 23 T cell receptor beta chains originate from one sample sequenced in a study of early T cells in non-severe SARS-CoV-2 infection. Using its own MiXCR run on the 5' RACE reads, TCRdb lists one record per CDR3 protein. The sample lists 60,000 to 75,000 distinct CDR3 sequences, approximately 4.6% occurring once. This material consisted of whole blood, taken at baseline. The receptor source for this set is an adult who was a healthcare worker with PCR-confirmed SARS-CoV-2 infection or an uninfected control (not recorded which). The donor label of this sample is uncertain.

V usage is TRBV3-1 and J usage is TRBJ2-7, with 9 bases matching TRBD1. Per germline, CDR1 LGHDT and CDR2 YNNKEL (reference sequence). The CDR3 has 16 amino acids. J lost 2 bases, V lost 6 bases, and 11 bases had no gene match. CDR3 region: CASRRTAGTGTYEQYF. The CDR3 coding sequence is TGTGCCAGCAGACGTACTGCGGGGACAGGGACCTACGAGCAGTACTTC.

The rearrangement links TRBV20-1 to TRBJ2-7, with TRBD1 identical over 7 bases. V trimming: 3 bases; J trimming: 1 base; junction bases outside the gene matches: 6. CDR1 is DFQATT and CDR2 is SNEGSKA in the germline V gene (reference sequence). The CDR3 has 14 amino acids. CDR3 amino acids: CSARGDSGSYEQYF. Written as DNA, the CDR3 is TGCAGTGCTAGGGGGGACAGCGGATCCTACGAGCAGTACTTC.

This rearrangement joins TRBV7-3 to TRBJ2-5; D remains unclear. Trimming took off 4 bases at V and 0 bases at J, with 6 bases between the two ends. CDR3 length equals 13 residues. CDR1 is SGHTA and CDR2 is FQGTGA in the germline V gene. The CDR3 reads CASSSQNQETQYF. CDR3 DNA sequence: TGTGCCAGCAGCTCCCAGAACCAAGAGACCCAGTACTTC.

In this sample, this clonotype turned up many times. CDR3 nucleotide sequence: TGTGCCAGCAGTGGTCAGGGAAGTGGCTACACCTTC. Amino acid sequence: CASSGQGSGYTF. The chain recombines TRBV25-1 with TRBJ1-2, with D perhaps matching TRBD1 (5 bases). Trimming cost V 4 bases and J 7 bases, with 10 bases left between them. CDR3 size: 12 residues. The germline CDR1 and CDR2 sequences are MGHDK and SYGVNS.

This clonotype was observed at least ten times. This rearrangement joins TRBV28 to TRBJ1-6; D remains ambiguous. Germline loops: CDR1 MDHEN, CDR2 SYDVKM. V gave up 5 bases and J gave up 0 bases, with 14 bases separating them. The CDR3 has 17 residues. This chain's CDR3 is CASSPYSSGSYNSPLHF. The CDR3 DNA reads TGTGCCAGCAGTCCCTACAGCTCAGGCTCCTATAATTCACCCCTCCACTTT.

This clonotype was counted many times. This chain uses TRBV20-1 with TRBJ1-6; TRBD1 might be the D (5 bases). Looked up from germline, CDR1 is DFQATT and CDR2 is SNEGSKA (reference sequence). There are 13 residues in the CDR3. Trimming cost V 3 bases and J 7 bases, with 10 bases left between them. CDR3 region: CSARGTANSPLHF. In nucleotides, the CDR3 is TGCAGTGCTAGGGGGACCGCGAATTCACCCCTCCACTTT.

The rearrangement joins TRBV4-2 to TRBJ2-1, with a possible D match to TRBD1 (6 bases). CDR3 length equals 15 residues. The germline V gene has CDR1 LGHNA and CDR2 YNFKEQ. The V end was cut by 5 bases, the J end by 3 bases, with 14 bases between. The CDR3 DNA reads as TGTGCCAGCAGCAAACAGGGTTCCTTCTACAATGAGCAGTTCTTC. Encoded protein: CASSKQGSFYNEQFF.

The chain couples TRBV6-2 or TRBV6-3 to TRBJ1-5; D may be TRBD1 (6 bases). Trimming left V 0 bases short and J 7 bases short, with 13 bases between. Per the germline V gene, CDR1 is MNHEY and CDR2 is SVGEGT. The CDR3 consists of 15 residues. As DNA, the CDR3 is TGTGCCAGCAGTTACTCGGGGGCTGCTCGACAGCCCCAGCATTTT. It is translated as CASSYSGAARQPQHF.

This clonotype was observed at least ten times. The chain employs TRBV19 and TRBJ1-4, with TRBD1 as a possible D gene (5 bases). This CDR3 is 14 amino acids long. V dropped 7 bases and J dropped 8 bases, with 17 bases sitting between them. The germline V gene encodes CDR1 LNHDA and CDR2 SQIVND (reference sequence). CDR3 region: CASTRLAWDEKLFF. The CDR3 DNA is TGTGCCAGTACTAGGTTGGCGTGGGACGAAAAACTGTTTTTT.

The sample holds many counts of this clonotype. The CDR3 protein is CASSFRDTTDTQYF. In nucleotides, the CDR3 is TGTGCCAGCAGTTTCCGGGACACCACAGATACGCAGTATTTT. The chain uses TRBV6-5 and TRBJ2-3; a possible D gene is TRBD1 (6 bases). This CDR3 has 14 residues. Germline lookup yields CDR1 MNHEY and CDR2 SVGAGI. The germline V and J ends were trimmed by 4 bases and 2 bases, with 10 bases remaining between them.

This clonotype was detected many times. The gene calls are TRBV7-2 and TRBJ1-5, with D possibly matching TRBD1 (6 bases). CDR1 is SGHTA and CDR2 is FQGNSA in the germline V gene. CDR3 size: 15 residues. V lost 1 base to trimming and J lost 3 bases, with 10 bases between them. The CDR3, as DNA: TGTGCCAGCAGCTTAGACAGGGCCGACAATCAGCCCCAGCATTTT. Its translation: CASSLDRADNQPQHF.

The sample holds many counts of this clonotype. The chain uses TRBV6-6 and TRBJ2-7; the match to TRBD2 covers 7 bases. CDR3 length equals 15 residues. Germline V gives CDR1 MNHNY, CDR2 SVGAGI (reference sequence). The V segment lost 2 bases and the J segment 1 base; nucleotides outside the gene matches: 5. In nucleotides, the CDR3 is TGTGCCAGCAGTTACGAACGGGGGGTATCCTACGAGCAGTACTTC. Protein product: CASSYERGVSYEQYF.

CDR3 sequence reads: CSAETSSGYGYTF. The CDR3 DNA is TGCAGTGCGGAAACGTCCTCTGGCTATGGCTACACCTTC. The J gene is TRBJ1-2, the V gene TRBV20-1; D remains ambiguous. The V gene's germline CDR1 is DFQATT and CDR2 SNEGSKA (reference sequence). CDR3 length: 13 amino acids. Trimming removed 6 bases at V and 4 bases at J, with 15 bases between.

This clonotype was seen a few times. The chain carries TRBV11-3 and TRBJ2-1; D is unresolved. The CDR3 extends over 14 amino acids. With 5 bases removed from V and 5 bases from J, the gap between germline ends came to 13 bases. CDR1 is SGHNT, CDR2 YENEEA, per germline. The CDR3 protein is CASSGKGLHNEQFF. The CDR3 bases are TGTGCCAGCAGCGGAAAGGGTCTCCACAATGAGCAGTTCTTC.

This clonotype was observed many times. This chain joins TRBV7-6 and TRBJ2-1, with 9 nucleotides matching TRBD2. Germline CDR1 SGHVS, CDR2 FNYEAQ. The CDR3 has 13 amino acids. J gave up 9 bases and V 3 bases, and 3 bases lay outside the gene matches. As DNA, the CDR3 is TGTGCCAGCAGCTTGGGACTAGCCGGTGAGCAGTTCTTC. This codes for CASSLGLAGEQFF.

There are a few counts of this clonotype. V gene TRBV3-1 combines with J gene TRBJ1-6, with 9 bases lining up with TRBD1. CDR3 length: 14 residues. The J segment lost 10 bases and the V segment lost 8 bases, leaving 9 bases of the junction unmatched. Germline CDR1 is LGHDT and CDR2 is YNNKEL (reference sequence). The CDR3 region has the DNA TGTGCCAGCGGTGTAACAGGGGGCCACTCACCCCTCCACTTT. It translates to CASGVTGGHSPLHF. Full variable domain (rest looked up from reference TRBV3-1 and TRBJ1-6): DTAVSQTPKYLVTQMGNDKSIKCEQNLGHDTMYWYKQDSKKFLKIMFSYNNKELIINETVPNRFSPKSPDKAHLNLHINSLELGDSAVYFCASGVTGGHSPLHFGNGTRLTVT.

Turning to this clonotype: Its ends do not fully match the called genes, so a read error is possible. V is TRBV10-2 and J is TRBJ2-3; 11 bases fit TRBD2. The CDR3 is 14 residues long. Germline-derived CDR1 and CDR2 are WSHSY and SAAADI. CDR3 loop: CASNSGGAGDTKYF. Written as DNA, the CDR3 is TGCGCCAGCAATAGCGGGGGGGCCGGAGATACGAAGTATTTT.

The chain combines TRBV20-1 with TRBJ1-4, with 8 positions matching TRBD1. The length of the CDR3 is 13 residues. The V gene end was trimmed by 5 bases and the J gene end by 6 bases; junction bases not matched to a gene: 5. CDR1 and CDR2 from the germline V gene are DFQATT and SNEGSKA (reference sequence). The CDR3 bases are TGCAGTGCTGGACAGGGCCGCCATGAAAAACTGTTTTTT. Protein: CSAGQGRHEKLFF.

This clonotype has a handful of counts. This chain joins TRBV9 and TRBJ1-1; D perhaps matches TRBD1 (5 bases). The V end lost 3 bases, the J end lost 10 bases, and 16 bases lay between the germline ends. Germline V gene data show CDR1 as SGDLS and CDR2 as YYNGEE. The CDR3 covers 13 residues. The CDR3 nucleotides read TGTGCCAGCAGCGGGGTGGACACTCCCGTAGCTTTCTTT. It encodes CASSGVDTPVAFF.

This clonotype appeared a few times. This chain connects TRBV27 to TRBJ1-5; TRBD1 matches 9 bases. CDR3 length equals 16 residues. CDR1 and CDR2 from the germline V gene are MNHEY and SMNVEV (reference sequence). V shed 7 bases, J shed 4 bases, and the junction held 11 bases outside the gene matches. This CDR3 reads CASTQIGGQGNQPQHF. In DNA, the CDR3 is TGTGCCAGCACCCAAATAGGGGGACAGGGAAATCAGCCCCAGCATTTT.

The chain is built from TRBV14 and TRBJ1-1; D possibly corresponds to TRBD1 (5 bases). Looked up from germline, CDR1 is SGHDN and CDR2 is FVKESK. There are 15 residues in the CDR3. Trimming pared 3 bases from V and 8 bases from J, leaving 19 bases between. The CDR3 region is CASSQGTAISGEAFF. Here the CDR3 DNA reads TGTGCCAGCAGCCAGGGGACCGCTATATCGGGGGAAGCTTTCTTT.

This clonotype was detected ten times or more. For the CDR3, the DNA is TGTGCCAGCAGCTTATGGCGGGGTAGCACAGATACGCAGTATTTT. Translated: CASSLWRGSTDTQYF. This chain uses TRBV7-6 with TRBJ2-3; D is perhaps TRBD2 (6 bases). There are 15 residues in the CDR3. Germline V lookup: CDR1 SGHVS, CDR2 FNYEAQ. V lost 2 bases and J 0 bases, leaving 9 bases between the germline ends.

The chain employs TRBV3-1 and TRBJ2-2; D is unresolved. The CDR3 runs 15 residues. The germline V gene has CDR1 LGHDT and CDR2 YNNKEL (reference sequence). V lost 3 bases and J 3 bases, leaving 11 bases between the germline ends. This CDR3 reads CASSHTWGDTGELFF. CDR3 in DNA: TGTGCCAGCAGCCACACCTGGGGTGACACCGGGGAGCTGTTTTTT.